This T cell receptor (beta chain) is drawn from a study of PD-L1 blockade in urothelial cancer. Study in general: Samples came from 3 weeks, at the second dose, and 6 weeks into treatment.

This CDR3 has 15 amino acids. The V and J ends lost 2 bases and 1 base respectively, with 9 bases between them. Germline CDR1 and CDR2: ENHRY and SYGVKD. Stated time point: peripheral blood 6 weeks after treatment start. Clones were read by immunoSEQ multiplex PCR, and TCRdb kept only the in-frame ones, dropping some. Here the sample spans about 120,000 clones, about 89% being singletons. The sequences come from PBMCs, collected around atezolizumab (anti-PD-L1) treatment. The gene calls are TRBV10-3 and TRBJ2-1; TRBD1 might be the D (6 bases). This receptor was identified in a man in his fifties or sixties with urothelial cancer. CDR3 residues: CAISETGTSYNEQFF. CDR3 DNA: TGTGCCATCAGTGAGACAGGGACGTCCTACAATGAGCAGTTCTTC.